The next 24 T cell receptor beta chains were all read from a single sample in a study of cytomegalovirus exposure and HLA in healthy donors. 13 Jbeta primers and 60 Vbeta primers were used for the PCR. Method: immunoSEQ multiplex PCR; TCRdb's copy keeps in-frame clones and lacks some. This table holds some 150,000 clones, more than 75% found once. Input material: PBMCs. The receptors come from a man aged 18-30 years in good health and CMV-seropositive.

In this sample, this clone turned up a few times. CDR3 amino acids: CASSYDSSYEQYF. CDR3 sequence (DNA): TGTGCCAGCAGCTACGACAGCTCCTACGAGCAGTACTTC. V is TRBV7-6 and J is TRBJ2-7; D perhaps matches TRBD1 (5 bases). CDR3 length equals 13 residues. In germline, CDR1 is SGHVS, CDR2 FNYEAQ. Trimming left V 4 bases short and J 0 bases short, with 7 bases between.

The chain carries TRBV6-5 and TRBJ2-2; 7 bases are a match to TRBD1. This CDR3 spans 16 amino acids. V shed 0 bases and J 0 bases; nucleotides not matched to a gene: 1. CDR1 is MNHEY and CDR2 is SVGAGI in the germline V gene. CDR3: CASSYSGTANTGELFF. The CDR3 region has the DNA TGTGCCAGCAGTTACTCCGGGACAGCGAACACCGGGGAGCTGTTTTTT.

The rearrangement links TRBV10-1 to TRBJ1-2, with D unclear. Germline V gives CDR1 WNHNN, CDR2 SYGVQD (reference sequence). CDR3 length equals 13 residues. Trimming shortened V by 0 bases and J by 5 bases, and 7 bases separated the two germline ends. The CDR3 reads CASSESGGYGYTF. DNA for the CDR3: TGCGCCAGCAGTGAGTCAGGAGGATATGGCTACACCTTC.

The chain links TRBV29-1 to TRBJ2-7; D might be TRBD2 (6 bases). This CDR3 region has 13 residues. Germline V CDR1 and CDR2: SQVTM, ANQGSEA. Trimming took 3 bases from V and 3 from J, leaving 12 bases between them. This CDR3 reads CSVESNSGYEQYF. CDR3 coding DNA: TGCAGCGTTGAGTCTAATAGCGGCTACGAGCAGTACTTC.

The chain links TRBV10-3 to TRBJ1-2; D remains ambiguous. V lost 3 bases and J lost 2, with 4 bases in between. Germline values: CDR1 ENHRY, CDR2 SYGVKD. This CDR3 is built from 12 residues. For the CDR3, the DNA is TGTGCCATCAGTGAACAGAACTATGGCTACACCTTC. Translated: CAISEQNYGYTF.

This clone was observed a single time. V gene TRBV6-6 combines with J gene TRBJ2-7; 7 nucleotides align to TRBD1. CDR1 is MNHNY, CDR2 SVGAGI, per germline (reference sequence). Trimming cost V 5 bases and J 2 bases; bases outside gene matches: 3. The CDR3 is 13 amino acids. CDR3 sequence: CASSPGGTYEQYF. As DNA, the CDR3 is TGTGCCAGCAGTCCAGGGGGAACCTACGAGCAGTACTTC.

V gene TRBV2 combines with J gene TRBJ2-7; perhaps TRBD1 as D (5 bases). The germline gives CDR1 SNHLY, CDR2 FYNNEI. The CDR3 runs 14 residues. Between the trimmed V and J ends, which lost 5 bases and 7 bases, there was a span of 18 bases. The CDR3 region is CASSQGRAYEEQYF. The CDR3 DNA is TGTGCCAGCAGTCAGGGTAGGGCCTACGAGGAGCAGTACTTC.

The CDR3 region has the DNA TGTGCCAGTAGTATCGTAGGGGGAACTAATGAAAAACTGTTTTTT. Amino acid sequence: CASSIVGGTNEKLFF. V usage is TRBV19 and J usage is TRBJ1-4, with D maybe TRBD1 (6 bases). The V gene's germline CDR1 is LNHDA and CDR2 SQIVND (reference sequence). The V and J ends lost 3 bases and 1 base respectively, with 9 bases between them. The length of the CDR3 is 15 residues.

The V and J genes are TRBV2 and TRBJ1-5, with 7 bases matching TRBD1. V lost 5 bases and J lost 3; bases outside the gene matches: 7. The germline CDR1 and CDR2 sequences are SNHLY and FYNNEI. This CDR3 has 15 residues. The CDR3 DNA reads TGTGCCAGCAGTTTTCGACAGGGTCTCAATCAGCCCCAGCATTTT. It specifies CASSFRQGLNQPQHF.

The rearrangement uses TRBV28 and TRBJ1-2; possible D gene TRBD1, 5 bases. This CDR3 is built from 14 residues. Per the germline V gene, CDR1 is MDHEN and CDR2 is SYDVKM. The V end lost 2 bases, the J end lost 2 bases, and 9 bases lay between the germline ends. The CDR3, as DNA: TGTGCCAGCAGTTTAGAACAGGTGAACTATGGCTACACCTTC. Translation gives CASSLEQVNYGYTF.

CDR3 in amino acids: CASSGAGTSQSQFF. The CDR3 coding sequence is TGTGCCAGCAGCGGAGCCGGGACTAGCCAATCGCAGTTCTTC. The gene calls are TRBV5-8 and TRBJ2-1; 9 positions match TRBD2. Trimming cost V 4 bases and J 12 bases; bases outside gene matches: 11. This CDR3 comprises 14 residues. The germline CDR1 and CDR2 sequences are SGHTS and YDEGEE.

The CDR3 region is CASRPGQGYSPLHF. CDR3 in DNA: TGTGCCAGCAGACCTGGACAGGGCTATTCACCCCTCCACTTT. The chain employs TRBV28 and TRBJ1-6, with 8 positions matching TRBD1. Germline CDR1 and CDR2: MDHEN and SYDVKM. CDR3 length: 14 amino acids. Trimming removed 6 bases from V and 8 bases from J; junction bases left unmatched: 6.

V and J are TRBV7-9 and TRBJ2-1, with 16 bases identical to TRBD2. J lost 4 bases, V lost 4 bases, and 7 bases had no gene match. The CDR3 runs 18 residues. CDR1 and CDR2 from the germline V gene are SEHNR and FQNEAQ (reference sequence). CDR3 DNA sequence: TGTGCCAGCAGCTCCAGGGGACTAGCGGGAGGGTTGTACAATGAGCAGTTCTTC. Protein: CASSSRGLAGGLYNEQFF.

The CDR3 is CASRQRTSGRTTDTQYF. The CDR3 nucleotides read TGTGCCAGCAGGCAGAGGACTAGCGGGAGAACGACAGATACGCAGTATTTT. The rearrangement uses TRBV27 and TRBJ2-3, with 13 bases aligning to TRBD2. The CDR3 totals 17 residues. With 6 bases clipped from V and 3 bases from J, the junction kept 9 bases outside the gene matches. The V gene's germline CDR1 is MNHEY and CDR2 SMNVEV (reference sequence).

The chain is built from TRBV7-9 and TRBJ2-1; 7 bases align to TRBD2. The V segment lost 2 bases and the J segment 2 bases; nucleotides outside the gene matches: 3. The CDR3 spans 15 residues. From germline, CDR1 is SEHNR and CDR2 FQNEAQ (reference sequence). CDR3 in DNA: TGTGCCAGCAGCTTAAGTCTAGCGGCCTACAATGAGCAGTTCTTC. Its protein is CASSLSLAAYNEQFF. Full variable domain (rest looked up from reference TRBV7-9 and TRBJ2-1): DTGVSQNPRHKITKRGQNVTFRCDPISEHNRLYWYRQTLGQGPEFLTYFQNEAQLEKSRLLSDRFSAERPKGSFSTLEIQRTEQGDSAMYLCASSLSLAAYNEQFFGPGTRLTVL.

This clone was detected only a few times. The chain employs TRBV6-5 and TRBJ2-7, with TRBD1 matching over 9 bases. The CDR3 contains 14 residues. Germline trimming cut 5 bases from V and 4 bases from J; bases unmatched to any gene: 6. CDR1 is MNHEY, CDR2 SVGAGI, per germline. CDR3 sequence (DNA): TGTGCCAGCAGTCCGGACAGGGGACTGTACGAGCAGTACTTC. Protein: CASSPDRGLYEQYF.

The rearrangement joins TRBV29-1 to TRBJ2-7; D is unresolved. The CDR3 spans 13 residues. Germline V CDR1 and CDR2: SQVTM, ANQGSEA. Trimming removed 0 bases from V and 0 bases from J, with 6 bases in between. CDR3 nucleotides: TGCAGCGTTGAAGACACTACCTCCTACGAGCAGTACTTC. Its translation is CSVEDTTSYEQYF.

This chain joins TRBV7-6 and TRBJ2-5; 9 nucleotides agree with TRBD1. The junction had 9 bases not matched to a gene; V was cut back by 5 bases and J by 5 bases. CDR3 length equals 15 residues. In germline, CDR1 is SGHVS, CDR2 FNYEAQ. The CDR3 region has the DNA TGTGCCAGCAGCAGCATACAGGGGGCTTGGGAGACCCAGTACTTC. It translates to CASSSIQGAWETQYF.

This clone was counted a single time. The chain joins TRBV28 to TRBJ2-7; 7 bases are shared with TRBD1. The ends lost 4 bases at V and 4 bases at J; junction bases unmatched: 4. Germline V gene sequence: CDR1 MDHEN, CDR2 SYDVKM. CDR3 length equals 13 residues. The CDR3 DNA follows: TGTGCCAGCAGTTCACCGGGACAGTACGAGCAGTACTTC. Translating gives CASSSPGQYEQYF.

This sequence joins TRBV6-1 and TRBJ2-1, with D possibly matching TRBD2 (7 bases). Germline CDR1 and CDR2: MNHNS and SASEGT. The V and J ends lost 6 bases and 7 bases respectively, with 28 bases between them. There are 18 residues in the CDR3. CDR3 amino acids: CASRELGGGEHPMNEQFF. CDR3 in DNA: TGTGCCAGCAGGGAACTTGGAGGGGGGGAGCATCCAATGAATGAGCAGTTCTTC.

The V call is TRBV5-4, the J call TRBJ2-7, with 9 bases aligning to TRBD2. Germline V gene sequence: CDR1 SGHNT, CDR2 YYREEE (reference sequence). V trimming: 0 bases; J trimming: 2 bases; junction bases outside the gene matches: 3. The CDR3 covers 15 residues. CDR3 region: CASSLGSGGTYEQYF. CDR3 coding DNA: TGTGCCAGCAGCTTGGGTAGCGGGGGTACCTACGAGCAGTACTTC.

The chain employs TRBV19 and TRBJ1-4; D not certain. Germline V gene data show CDR1 as LNHDA and CDR2 as SQIVND (reference sequence). V lost 6 bases, J lost 8 bases, and 13 bases lay in between. This CDR3 region has 13 residues. CDR3 sequence reads: CASRPSSWEKLFF. The CDR3, as DNA: TGTGCCAGTAGGCCCTCGAGTTGGGAAAAACTGTTTTTT.

This sequence joins TRBV6-1 and TRBJ1-2, with D possibly TRBD1 on 6 matching bases. The CDR3 has 18 residues. Germline CDR1 is MNHNS and CDR2 is SASEGT. V lost 3 bases and J lost 2, with 22 bases in between. The CDR3 DNA is TGTGCCAGCAGTGAGAGCGGGACACAACTGTATCCCAACTATGGCTACACCTTC. Protein: CASSESGTQLYPNYGYTF.

There are a few counts of this clone. CDR3 loop: CASSQARDTGFYEQYF. The CDR3 DNA sequence: TGCGCCAGCAGCCAAGCCCGGGACACTGGGTTTTACGAGCAGTACTTC. This chain uses TRBV4-1 with TRBJ2-7; the D gene is possibly TRBD1 (6 bases). From germline, CDR1 is MGHRA and CDR2 YSYEKL. This CDR3 contains 16 residues. V lost 1 base and J lost 4, with 17 bases in between.